This T cell receptor (beta chain) was captured by sequencing in a study of glioma-infiltrating T cells after dendritic cell vaccination. As for the study in general: Glioblastoma patients came from Phase I and II dendritic cell vaccination trials.

TCRdb keeps only in-frame clones here, not all; method: immunoSEQ multiplex PCR. The sample holds around 97,000 clones, roughly four fifths seen once. None of the glioblastoma patients had an isocitrate dehydrogenase mutation. With V trimmed by 0 bases and J by 6 bases, 8 bases remained unmatched. The CDR3 is 16 amino acids. Germline CDR1 reads SGHTA; CDR2 reads FQGNSA. V is TRBV7-2 and J is TRBJ2-1; 7 bases map to TRBD2. This sample comprised blood, obtained before dendritic cell vaccination. The TCR originated in a human donor with glioblastoma. DNA for the CDR3: TGTGCCAGCAGCTTAGCAGCGAGCGGGACTATCAATGAGCAGTTCTTC. It translates to CASSLAASGTINEQFF. Full variable domain (rest looked up from reference TRBV7-2 and TRBJ2-1): GAGVSQSPSNKVTEKGKDVELRCDPISGHTALYWYRQSLGQGLEFLIYFQGNSAPDKSGLPSDRFSAERTGGSVSTLTIQRTQQEDSAVYLCASSLAASGTINEQFFGPGTRLTVL.